This TCR beta chain was sequenced during a study of cytomegalovirus exposure and HLA in healthy donors. About the research overall: Across under 450 genotyped donors, approximately 81% landed in the Caucasian-associated ancestry cluster.

Study results and limitations: Reportedly, diagnosis of cytomegalovirus status by the classifier showed high specificity and sensitivity.

The CDR3 has 17 amino acids. The V gene's germline CDR1 is SGHTA and CDR2 FQGTGA. With 0 bases clipped from V and 5 bases from J, the junction kept 9 bases outside the gene matches. It was with 60 Vbeta and 13 Jbeta primers that the PCR ran. Some clones are missing from TCRdb's copy, which holds only in-frame ones; the method was immunoSEQ multiplex PCR. The sample records 150,000 to 200,000 clones, approximately 85% being singletons. As regards this clone: The antigen is unknown.

This sequence joins TRBV7-3 and TRBJ2-1; 8 nucleotides match TRBD1. Sequenced sample: PBMCs. The TCR comes from a man in his forties or fifties in good health and CMV-seropositive. Here the CDR3 DNA reads TGTGCCAGCAGCTTAACAAAGGGAGGACAGGGAGACAATGAGCAGTTCTTC. Translation: CASSLTKGGQGDNEQFF.